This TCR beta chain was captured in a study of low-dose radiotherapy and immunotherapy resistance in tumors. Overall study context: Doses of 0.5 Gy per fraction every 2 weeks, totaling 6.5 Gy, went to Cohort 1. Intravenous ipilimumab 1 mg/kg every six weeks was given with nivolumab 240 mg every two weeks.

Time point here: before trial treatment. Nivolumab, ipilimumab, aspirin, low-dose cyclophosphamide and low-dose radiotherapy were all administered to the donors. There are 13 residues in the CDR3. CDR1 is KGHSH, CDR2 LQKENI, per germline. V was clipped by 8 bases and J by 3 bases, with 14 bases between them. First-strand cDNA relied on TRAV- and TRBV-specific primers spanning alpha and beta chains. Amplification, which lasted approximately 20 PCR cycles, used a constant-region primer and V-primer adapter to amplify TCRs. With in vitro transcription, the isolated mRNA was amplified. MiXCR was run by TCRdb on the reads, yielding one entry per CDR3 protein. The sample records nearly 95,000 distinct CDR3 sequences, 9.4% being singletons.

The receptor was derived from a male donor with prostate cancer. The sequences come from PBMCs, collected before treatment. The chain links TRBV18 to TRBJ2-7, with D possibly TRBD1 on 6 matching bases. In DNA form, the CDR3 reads TGTGCCAGCACAACAGGGTATCGCTACGAGCAGTACTTC. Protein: CASTTGYRYEQYF.